Sequencing of this T cell receptor beta chain was carried out in a study of blood T cell repertoires in COVID-19. The wider study: Samples of COVID-19 (acute and convalescent) were obtained from the United States, Italy and Spain. In each case, the material was cDNA or gDNA derived from T cells, B-cell-depleted T cells, or PBMCs.

On this clone itself: One junction end disagrees with the germline gene, perhaps due to a read error.

Germline CDR1 reads SNHLY; CDR2 reads FYNNEI. The CDR3 is made up of 12 amino acids. Authors' processing steps: Reference gene primer amplification gave estimated nucleated cell counts. Sequenced by immunoSEQ multiplex PCR; TCRdb stores in-frame clones only, minus some. V and J calls and clone size are copied from that table; D and trimming were computed from the DNA. The sample gives some 340,000 clones, about 83% of which show up once; about 3% is in the top ten. The sequencing input was peripheral blood. V usage is TRBV2 and J usage is TRBJ1-2; tentative D call: TRBD1 (5 bases). This clonotype was obtained from a man under 40 with active or convalescent COVID-19. The CDR3 reads CARRDAMFLGVF. As DNA, the CDR3 is TGTGCCAGGCGGGACGCCATGTTTTTGGGGGTCTTC.